This T cell receptor (beta chain) was recovered during a study of Graves' ophthalmopathy and Graves' hyperthyroidism. The authors amplified TCR beta CDR3 regions, and they did so from RNA transcripts for repertoire sequencing. Following a first-round RT-PCR that used HTBI primers, a second-round multiplex PCR was carried out. TCRdb called the multiplex PCR reads again in MiXCR, with one record for every CDR3 protein. The top ten hold 3% to 4% of the sample, which has around 600,000 distinct CDR3 sequences, 35% to 45% seen once. The sample holds a few counts of this clonotype. The V gene lost 0 bases and the J gene lost 7 bases, with 14 bases spanning the gap. CDR1 and CDR2 from the germline V gene are SNHLY and FYNNEI. There are 15 residues in the CDR3. Someone took the PBMCs out of more than 9 ml of fresh peripheral blood.

The sequenced sample was peripheral blood. V and J are TRBV2 and TRBJ2-3; the D gene is possibly TRBD2 (6 bases). This TCR derives from an adult man with Graves' ophthalmopathy. The chain's CDR3 is CASSEAGLASYTQYF. CDR3 bases: TGTGCCAGCAGTGAAGCGGGGCTAGCGTCATATACGCAGTATTTT.